These 2 T cell receptor beta chains came from one sample sequenced in a study of PD-L1 blockade in urothelial cancer. Some clones are missing from TCRdb's copy, which holds only in-frame ones; the method was immunoSEQ multiplex PCR. Of approximately 110,000 clones in the sample, around 85% are singletons; the top ten hold approximately 2.4%. Here the sequenced sample was PBMCs, taken around atezolizumab (anti-PD-L1) treatment. These receptors were collected from a man aged 50 or older with urothelial cancer.

The chain recombines TRBV7-2 with TRBJ1-6; 8 bases line up with TRBD1. The CDR3 sequence is 18 residues long. V lost 4 bases and J lost 5; bases outside the gene matches: 13. Germline V gene lookup returns CDR1 SGHTA and CDR2 FQGNSA. CDR3 nucleotides: TGTGCCAGCAGCTCACAAAACAGGGGGAAAAGTAATAATTCACCCCTCCACTTT. Amino acid sequence: CASSSQNRGKSNNSPLHF.

V gene TRBV5-4 combines with J gene TRBJ2-1, with D possibly matching TRBD2 (7 bases). Germline CDR1 is SGHNT and CDR2 is YYREEE (reference sequence). This CDR3 is 16 amino acids long. The V end lost 4 bases, the J end lost 0 bases, and 14 bases lay between the germline ends. CDR3 loop: CASSGGGGVSYNEQFF. As DNA, the CDR3 is TGTGCCAGCAGCGGGGGGGGCGGAGTCTCCTACAATGAGCAGTTCTTC.